This T cell receptor (beta chain) was profiled in a study of blood T cell repertoires in COVID-19. V lost 8 bases, J lost 2 bases, and 11 bases stayed unmatched. This CDR3 has 17 residues. The germline gives CDR1 MDHEN, CDR2 SYDVKM. Sequenced by immunoSEQ multiplex PCR; TCRdb stores in-frame clones only, minus some. The sample lists around 95,000 clones, 88% occurring once. Sequencing input: peripheral blood. This chain links TRBV28 with TRBJ1-6, with 8 bases identical to TRBD1. The TCR comes from a human donor in a cohort sampled during active COVID-19. The CDR3 here is CASATDRGGAYNSPLHF. The CDR3 nucleotides are TGTGCCAGCGCCACCGACAGGGGAGGCGCCTATAATTCACCCCTCCACTTT. Looking up the rest from reference TRBV28 and TRBJ1-6 gives the full variable domain: DVKVTQSSRYLVKRTGEKVFLECVQDMDHENMFWYRQDPGLGLRLIYFSYDVKMKEKGDIPEGYSVSREKKERFSLILESASTNQTSMYLCASATDRGGAYNSPLHFGNGTRLTVT.